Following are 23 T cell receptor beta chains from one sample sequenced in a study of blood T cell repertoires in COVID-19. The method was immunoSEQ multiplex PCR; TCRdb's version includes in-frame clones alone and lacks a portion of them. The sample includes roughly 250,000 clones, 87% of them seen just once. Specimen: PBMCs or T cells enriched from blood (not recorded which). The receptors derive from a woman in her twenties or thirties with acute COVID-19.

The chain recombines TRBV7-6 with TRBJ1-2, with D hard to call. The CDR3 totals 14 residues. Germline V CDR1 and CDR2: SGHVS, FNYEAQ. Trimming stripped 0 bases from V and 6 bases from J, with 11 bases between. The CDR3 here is CASSLAPELHGYTF. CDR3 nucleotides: TGTGCCAGCAGCTTAGCCCCGGAGTTGCATGGCTACACCTTC.

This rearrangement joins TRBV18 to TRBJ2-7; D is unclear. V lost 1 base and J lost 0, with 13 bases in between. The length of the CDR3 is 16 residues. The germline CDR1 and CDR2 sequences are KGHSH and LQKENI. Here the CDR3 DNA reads TGTGCCAGCTCACCACTCAAACAGCTGAGCTCCTACGAGCAGTACTTC. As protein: CASSPLKQLSSYEQYF.

CDR3 nucleotides: TGTGCCTGGACTACCCGCGGGGGGCGTGGGACTGAAGCTTTCTTT. Translating gives CAWTTRGGRGTEAFF. The rearrangement uses TRBV30 and TRBJ1-1; maybe TRBD1 (6 bases). V lost 4 bases, J lost 5 bases, and 20 bases lay in between. The CDR3 sequence is 15 residues long. Germline lookup yields CDR1 GTSNPN and CDR2 SVGIG (reference sequence).

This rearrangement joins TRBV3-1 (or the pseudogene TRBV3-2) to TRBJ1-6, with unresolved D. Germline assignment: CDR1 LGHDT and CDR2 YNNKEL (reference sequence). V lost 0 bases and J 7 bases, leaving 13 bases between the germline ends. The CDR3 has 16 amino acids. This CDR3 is CASSQDSLRPNSPLHF. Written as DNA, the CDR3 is TGTGCCAGCAGCCAAGATTCGCTGCGGCCGAATTCACCCCTCCACTTT.

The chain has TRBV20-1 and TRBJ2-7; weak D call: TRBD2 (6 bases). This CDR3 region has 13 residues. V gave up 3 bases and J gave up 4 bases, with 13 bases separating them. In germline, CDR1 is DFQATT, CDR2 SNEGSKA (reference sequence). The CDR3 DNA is TGCAGTGCTAGTACGGTAGCGGTGTACGAGCAGTACTTC. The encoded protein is CSASTVAVYEQYF.

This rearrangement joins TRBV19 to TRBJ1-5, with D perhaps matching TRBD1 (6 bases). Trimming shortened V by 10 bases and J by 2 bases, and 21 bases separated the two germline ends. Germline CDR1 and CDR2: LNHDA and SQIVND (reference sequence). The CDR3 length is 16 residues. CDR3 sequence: CATRGQQGIGNQPQHF. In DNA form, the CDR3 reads TGTGCCACAAGGGGTCAACAGGGAATTGGCAATCAGCCCCAGCATTTT.

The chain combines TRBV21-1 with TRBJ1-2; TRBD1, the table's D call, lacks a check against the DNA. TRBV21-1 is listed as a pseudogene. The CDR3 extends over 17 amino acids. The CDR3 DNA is TGTGCCAGCAGCAAGCCCCTTAACAGGGGGCGCTTGTCCGGCTACACCTTC. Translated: CASSKPLNRGRLSGYTF.

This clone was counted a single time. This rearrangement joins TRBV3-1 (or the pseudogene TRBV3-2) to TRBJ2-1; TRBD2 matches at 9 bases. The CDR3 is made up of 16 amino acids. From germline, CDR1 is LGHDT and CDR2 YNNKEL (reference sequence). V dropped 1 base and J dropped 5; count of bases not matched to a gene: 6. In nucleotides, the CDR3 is TGTGCCAGCAGCCAAGTCAAAGCGGGAGGACACAATGAGCAGTTCTTC. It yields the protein CASSQVKAGGHNEQFF.

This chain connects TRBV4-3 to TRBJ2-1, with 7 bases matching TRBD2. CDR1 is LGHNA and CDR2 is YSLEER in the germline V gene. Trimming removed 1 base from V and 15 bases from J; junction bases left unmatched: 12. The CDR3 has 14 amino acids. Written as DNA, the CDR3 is TGCGCCAGCAGCCAAGTAGCGGGTTTTTCACCGCCGTTCTTC. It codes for CASSQVAGFSPPFF.

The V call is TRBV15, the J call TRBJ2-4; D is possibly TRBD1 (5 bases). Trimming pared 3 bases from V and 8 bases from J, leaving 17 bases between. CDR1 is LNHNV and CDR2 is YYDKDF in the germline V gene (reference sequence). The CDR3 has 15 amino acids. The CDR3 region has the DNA TGTGCCACCAGCAGCGCCATTAGGGGCGAGGACATTCAGTACTTC. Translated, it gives CATSSAIRGEDIQYF.

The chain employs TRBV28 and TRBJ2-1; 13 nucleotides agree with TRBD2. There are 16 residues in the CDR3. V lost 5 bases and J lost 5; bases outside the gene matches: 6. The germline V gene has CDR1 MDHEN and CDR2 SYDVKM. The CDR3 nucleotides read TGTGCCAGCAGTCCGACTAGCGGGAGGCTCAACAATGAGCAGTTCTTC. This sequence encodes CASSPTSGRLNNEQFF.

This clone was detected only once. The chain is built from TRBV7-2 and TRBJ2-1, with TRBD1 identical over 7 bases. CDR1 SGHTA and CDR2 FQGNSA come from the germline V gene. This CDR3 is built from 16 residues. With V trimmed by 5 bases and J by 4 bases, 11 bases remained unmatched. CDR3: CASSRPPRQGYNEQFF. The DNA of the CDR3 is TGTGCCAGCAGCCGGCCGCCGAGACAGGGATACAATGAGCAGTTCTTC.

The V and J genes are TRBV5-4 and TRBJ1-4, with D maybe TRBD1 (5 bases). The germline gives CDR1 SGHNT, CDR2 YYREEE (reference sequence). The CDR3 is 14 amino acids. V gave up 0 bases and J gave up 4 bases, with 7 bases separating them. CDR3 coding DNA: TGTGCCAGCAGCTTGGACAGGAATAATGAAAAACTGTTTTTT. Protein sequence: CASSLDRNNEKLFF.

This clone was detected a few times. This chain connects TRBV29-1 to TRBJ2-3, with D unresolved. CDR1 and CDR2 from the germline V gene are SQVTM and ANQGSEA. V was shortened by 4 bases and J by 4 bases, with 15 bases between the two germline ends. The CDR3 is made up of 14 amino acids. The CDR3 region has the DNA TGCAGCGTTGCTATGTCACGGGTCGCAGATACGCAGTATTTT. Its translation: CSVAMSRVADTQYF.

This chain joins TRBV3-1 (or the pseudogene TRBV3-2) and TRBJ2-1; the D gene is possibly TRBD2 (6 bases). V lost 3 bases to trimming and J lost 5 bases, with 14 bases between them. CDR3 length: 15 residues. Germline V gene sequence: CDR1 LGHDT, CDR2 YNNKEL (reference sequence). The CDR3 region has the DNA TGTGCCAGCAGCCATGGCGGGGTAGTGGACAATGAGCAGTTCTTC. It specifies CASSHGGVVDNEQFF.

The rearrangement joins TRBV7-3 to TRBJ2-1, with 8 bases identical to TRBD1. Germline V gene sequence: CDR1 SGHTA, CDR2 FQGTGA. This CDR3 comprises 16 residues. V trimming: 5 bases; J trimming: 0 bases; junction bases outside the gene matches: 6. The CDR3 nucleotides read TGTGCCAGCAGCGCCGGGACAGGTACCTCCTACAATGAGCAGTTCTTC. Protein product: CASSAGTGTSYNEQFF.

CDR3 coding DNA: TGTGCCAGCATTAGGACAGTTGGATTAGGAAACACCATATATTTT. It yields the protein CASIRTVGLGNTIYF. This rearrangement joins TRBV6-6 to TRBJ1-3, with a weak D call TRBD1 (6 bases). CDR1 MNHNY and CDR2 SVGAGI come from the germline V gene (reference sequence). V was pared by 7 bases and J by 4 bases, with 17 bases between. This CDR3 has 15 amino acids.

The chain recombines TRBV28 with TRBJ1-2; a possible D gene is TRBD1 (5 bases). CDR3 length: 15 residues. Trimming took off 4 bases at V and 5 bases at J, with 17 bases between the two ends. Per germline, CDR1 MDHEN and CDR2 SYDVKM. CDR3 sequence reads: CASSSPGGGEYGYTF. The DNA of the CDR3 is TGTGCCAGCAGTTCCCCCGGGGGGGGAGAGTATGGCTACACCTTC.

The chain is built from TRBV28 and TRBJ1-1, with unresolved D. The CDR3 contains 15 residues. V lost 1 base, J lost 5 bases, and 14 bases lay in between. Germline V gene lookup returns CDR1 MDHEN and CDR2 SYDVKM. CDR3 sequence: CASSLSPGPITEAFF. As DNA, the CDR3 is TGTGCCAGCAGTTTATCGCCAGGCCCTATTACTGAAGCTTTCTTT.

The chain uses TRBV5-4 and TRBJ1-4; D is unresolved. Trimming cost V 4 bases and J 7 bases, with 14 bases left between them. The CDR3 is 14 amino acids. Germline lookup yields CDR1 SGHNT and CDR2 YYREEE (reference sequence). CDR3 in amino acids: CASSERGGSEKLFF. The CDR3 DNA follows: TGTGCCAGCAGCGAGCGGGGAGGAAGTGAAAAACTGTTTTTT.

The CDR3 DNA sequence: TGTGCCAGCAGTGAGAGACAGGGGGGGGAAAAACTGTTTTTT. The encoded protein is CASSERQGGEKLFF. The V call is TRBV2, the J call TRBJ1-4; 9 bases are shared with TRBD1. Looked up from germline, CDR1 is SNHLY and CDR2 is FYNNEI. Trimming cost V 3 bases and J 8 bases; bases outside gene matches: 4. The CDR3 is 14 residues long.

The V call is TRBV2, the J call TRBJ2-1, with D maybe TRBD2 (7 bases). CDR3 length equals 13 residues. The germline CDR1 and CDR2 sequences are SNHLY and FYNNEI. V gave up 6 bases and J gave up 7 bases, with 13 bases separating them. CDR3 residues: CASRRGGQNEQFF. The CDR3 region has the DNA TGTGCCAGCAGAAGGGGGGGGCAAAATGAGCAGTTCTTC.

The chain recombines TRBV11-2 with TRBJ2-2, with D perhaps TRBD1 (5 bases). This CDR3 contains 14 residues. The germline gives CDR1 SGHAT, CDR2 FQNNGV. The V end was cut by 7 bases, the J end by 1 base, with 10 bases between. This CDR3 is CASTLGQNTGELFF. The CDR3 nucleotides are TGTGCCAGCACCCTTGGACAGAACACCGGGGAGCTGTTTTTT.